This TCR beta chain derives from a study of cytomegalovirus exposure and HLA in healthy donors. The study, taken as a whole, reports: According to an earlier analysis, most TCR beta V segments yielded productive rearrangements about 90% or about 30% of the time. TCR beta V- and J-gene trimming was later associated with a missense DCLRE1C variant. In a later analysis, several top co-occurrence clusters appeared linked to parvovirus B19, influenza, CMV and Epstein-Barr virus.

As to this clone: What it binds is unknown.

CDR1 and CDR2 (germline): LGHNA, YSLEER. Trimming removed 1 base from V and 11 bases from J, with 20 bases in between. CDR3 length equals 15 residues. A multiplex PCR was run with 60 Vbeta primers and 13 Jbeta primers. Profiled with immunoSEQ multiplex PCR; TCRdb holds only in-frame clones, not every one. Here the sample spans fewer than 120,000 clones, approximately 80% being singletons. The origin of this receptor is a man aged 25 to 40 in good health and CMV-seropositive. The specimen was PBMCs. The gene calls are TRBV4-3 and TRBJ1-1; D possibly corresponds to TRBD1 (5 bases). This CDR3 reads CASSQGVGSGVRAFF. CDR3 in DNA: TGCGCCAGCAGCCAAGGAGTGGGATCGGGGGTGCGGGCTTTCTTT.